This TCR beta chain was sequenced in a study of blood T cell repertoires in COVID-19. At the level of the study: Samples representing acute and convalescent COVID-19 were sourced from the United States, Italy and Spain.

The CDR3 sequence is 14 residues long. Germline lookup yields CDR1 SGHRS and CDR2 YFSETQ. The junction had 8 bases not matched to a gene; V was cut back by 5 bases and J by 4 bases. The data were produced by immunoSEQ multiplex PCR, yet TCRdb's version contains in-frame clones alone and is incomplete. The table lists 250,000 or so clones, roughly nine tenths of them singletons. Sequenced input: peripheral blood. The TCR sequence derives from a man aged 35-49 years with active or convalescent COVID-19. The V call is TRBV5-1, the J call TRBJ1-1; 7 bases are a match to TRBD1. CDR3 bases: TGCGCCAGCAGTCTTGACAGGGCTGCCACTGAAGCTTTCTTT. Encoded protein: CASSLDRAATEAFF.